Following are 13 T cell receptor beta chains from one sample sequenced in a study of T cells in Graves' hyperthyroidism and ophthalmopathy. Amplification targeted TCR beta CDR3 regions from RNA transcripts. The HTBI primer set was used in a first-round RT-PCR of the TCR CDR3. MiXCR, run by TCRdb on the multiplex PCR reads, gives a single entry per CDR3 protein. The data hold 300,000 to 400,000 distinct CDR3 sequences, with 15% to 20% observed a single time. Specimen: blood. Every receptor here comes from a woman aged 50 to 60 with Graves' hyperthyroidism.

The sample holds many counts of this clonotype. This chain connects TRBV11-1 to TRBJ2-1; the D gene could be TRBD1 or TRBD2 (6 bases each). Germline assignment: CDR1 SGHAT and CDR2 FQDESV (reference sequence). The CDR3 is 15 residues long. V lost 5 bases and J lost 6, with 17 bases in between. The CDR3 here is CASSPSGARGNEQFF. In DNA, the CDR3 is TGTGCCAGCAGCCCTTCAGGGGCGCGGGGCAATGAGCAGTTCTTC.

V and J are TRBV4-1 and TRBJ2-3; 15 nucleotides match TRBD2. The CDR3 runs to 19 residues. Germline V gene data show CDR1 as MGHRA and CDR2 as YSYEKL. Germline trimming cut 0 bases from V and 3 bases from J; bases unmatched to any gene: 7. The CDR3 DNA follows: TGCGCCAGCAGCCAAGATTCAGGGACTAGCGGGGGGAAGACAGATACGCAGTATTTT. This codes for CASSQDSGTSGGKTDTQYF.

In the case of this clonotype: A much bigger clone sits one base away, suggesting this may be a read error. The V gene is TRBV2, the J gene TRBJ2-3; 13 bases are shared with TRBD2. V lost 6 bases and J lost 3; bases outside the gene matches: 15. The V gene's germline CDR1 is SNHLY and CDR2 FYNNEI. The CDR3 runs 19 residues. CDR3 in DNA: TGTGCCAGCAGCGCTTCCTTAGTGACTAGCGGGAGGCTTACAGATACGCAGTATTTT. Translated: CASSASLVTSGRLTDTQYF.

This clonotype occurred a few times. The chain joins TRBV12-3 or TRBV12-4 to TRBJ2-2, with TRBD2 matching over 11 bases. The ends lost 5 bases at V and 4 bases at J; junction bases unmatched: 6. The CDR3 length is 16 residues. The CDR3 loop reads CASSPLAGGITGELFF. In DNA form, the CDR3 reads TGTGCCAGCAGTCCGCTAGCGGGGGGAATCACCGGGGAGCTGTTTTTT.

There are a few counts of this clonotype. The rearrangement joins TRBV5-1 to TRBJ1-2; D might be TRBD1 (5 bases). V was pared by 4 bases and J by 6 bases, with 22 bases between. Germline loops: CDR1 SGHRS, CDR2 YFSETQ. CDR3 length equals 16 residues. Here the CDR3 DNA reads TGCGCCAGCAGCCCAGGATCGACCGGAGCGGGGGATGGCTACACCTTC. As protein: CASSPGSTGAGDGYTF.

This clonotype was observed a few times. The V gene is TRBV19, the J gene TRBJ1-1; 7 bases agree with TRBD1. CDR1 is LNHDA, CDR2 SQIVND, per germline (reference sequence). The CDR3 has 17 amino acids. With 6 bases clipped from V and 5 bases from J, the junction kept 18 bases outside the gene matches. The CDR3 bases are TGTGCCAGTAGCGAATGGGGATACAGGGGCGGTAGTACTGAAGCTTTCTTT. Amino acid sequence: CASSEWGYRGGSTEAFF.

This clonotype was detected a few times. The rearrangement joins TRBV6-5 to TRBJ1-4, with D perhaps TRBD1 (5 bases). With 0 bases removed from V and 4 bases from J, the gap between germline ends came to 9 bases. Germline assignment: CDR1 MNHEY and CDR2 SVGAGI. The CDR3 sequence is 15 residues long. Here the CDR3 reads CASSYSGGVNEKLFF. The CDR3 DNA sequence: TGTGCCAGCAGTTACTCGGGGGGAGTTAATGAAAAACTGTTTTTT.

In this sample, this clonotype turned up a few times. The rearrangement joins TRBV7-2 to TRBJ1-1, with D uncertain. CDR3 length: 14 amino acids. Germline lookup yields CDR1 SGHTA and CDR2 FQGNSA. The V end was cut by 3 bases, the J end by 0 bases, with 8 bases between. CDR3 amino acids: CASSFPEMNTEAFF. The DNA of the CDR3 is TGTGCCAGCAGCTTCCCAGAGATGAACACTGAAGCTTTCTTT.

This clonotype has only a few counts. The J gene is TRBJ2-4, the V gene TRBV5-1, with D possibly matching TRBD1 (6 bases). Germline values: CDR1 SGHRS, CDR2 YFSETQ. The CDR3 is made up of 12 amino acids. Trimming shortened V by 0 bases and J by 8 bases, and 6 bases separated the two germline ends. CDR3 nucleotide sequence: TGCGCCAGCAGCTTGGCAGGGGACATTCAGTACTTC. Its translation: CASSLAGDIQYF. Full variable domain (missing parts from reference TRBV5-1 and TRBJ2-4): KAGVTQTPRYLIKTRGQQVTLSCSPISGHRSVSWYQQTPGQGLQFLFEYFSETQRNKGNFPGRFSGRQFSNSRSEMNVSTLELGDSALYLCASSLAGDIQYFGAGTRLSVL.

There are a few counts of this clonotype. This CDR3 reads CASSWTSEGRYEQYF. CDR3 DNA sequence: TGCGCCAGCAGCTGGACCTCTGAGGGCCGATACGAGCAGTACTTC. The gene calls are TRBV5-1 and TRBJ2-7; maybe TRBD2 (5 bases). The length of the CDR3 is 15 residues. V was trimmed by 3 bases and J by 4 bases, leaving 17 bases between them. The germline gives CDR1 SGHRS, CDR2 YFSETQ.

This clonotype was found many times. This chain connects TRBV11-2 to TRBJ2-7; maybe TRBD1 (5 bases). Germline V CDR1 and CDR2: SGHAT, FQNNGV. Trimming shortened V by 3 bases and J by 5 bases, and 11 bases separated the two germline ends. The CDR3 has 13 residues. The CDR3 here is CASSFNRNNEQYV. The DNA for the CDR3 is TGTGCCAGCAGCTTCAACAGGAACAACGAGCAGTACGTC.

This clonotype appeared many times. The genes are TRBV6-1 and TRBJ1-1; D is uncertain. Trimming cost V 2 bases and J 4 bases, with 11 bases left between them. Germline CDR1 is MNHNS and CDR2 is SASEGT. The CDR3 totals 14 residues. The CDR3 DNA is TGTGCCAGCAGTGAATTTGCCCAATCCACTGAAGCTTTCTTT. Amino acid sequence: CASSEFAQSTEAFF.

This chain joins TRBV5-1 and TRBJ2-3; tentatively, D is TRBD2 (6 bases). Germline V gene lookup returns CDR1 SGHRS and CDR2 YFSETQ. The CDR3 has 14 residues. V lost 0 bases and J 2 bases, leaving 7 bases between the germline ends. The CDR3 loop reads CASSLGDSTDTQYF. CDR3 sequence (DNA): TGCGCCAGCAGCTTGGGGGACTCCACAGATACGCAGTATTTT.